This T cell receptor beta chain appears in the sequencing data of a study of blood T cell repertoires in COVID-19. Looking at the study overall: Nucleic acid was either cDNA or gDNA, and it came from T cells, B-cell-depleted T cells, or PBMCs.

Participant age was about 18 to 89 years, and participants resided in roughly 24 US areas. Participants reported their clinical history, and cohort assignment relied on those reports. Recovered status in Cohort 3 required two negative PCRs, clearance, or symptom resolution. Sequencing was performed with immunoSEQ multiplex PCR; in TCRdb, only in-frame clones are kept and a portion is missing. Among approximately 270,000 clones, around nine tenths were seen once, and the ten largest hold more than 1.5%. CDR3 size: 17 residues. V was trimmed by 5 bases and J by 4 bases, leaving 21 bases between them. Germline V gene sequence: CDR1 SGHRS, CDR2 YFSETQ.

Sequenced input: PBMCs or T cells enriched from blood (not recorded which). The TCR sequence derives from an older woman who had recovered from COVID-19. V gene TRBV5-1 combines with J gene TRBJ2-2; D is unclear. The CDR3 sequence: CASRPPGSLSGTGELFF. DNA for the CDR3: TGCGCCAGCAGGCCGCCCGGCAGCCTCTCGGGCACCGGGGAGCTGTTTTTT.